The 14 T cell receptor beta chains below come from one sample, sequenced in a study of T cell responses to AZD1222 COVID-19 vaccine (dated by TCRdb to 2020 to 2023). Library creation used the immunoSEQ multiplex PCR assay. As stored in TCRdb, this immuneACCESS dataset retains in-frame rearrangements with V and J assigned. A fraction of the clones does not appear; measured against another copy, unresolved V genes explain less than half of the discrepancy, and the remainder lacks a known reason. The sample records about 57,000 clones, 75% to 90% of which are singletons. Approximately 15% of the sample lies in the top ten. The time point label of this sample denotes: baseline before first vaccination. The input for sequencing was peripheral blood, taken on day 0 of AZD1222 vaccination. The receptors derive from an adult in good health.

DNA for the CDR3: TGTGCCAGCAGCCCTAACGGTCTGGCCTCCTACGAGCAGTACTTC. Residues: CASSPNGLASYEQYF. The genes are TRBV7-2 and TRBJ2-7; D is undetermined. CDR3 length: 15 residues. Trimming removed 5 bases at V and 0 bases at J, with 14 bases between. CDR1 SGHTA and CDR2 FQGNSA come from the germline V gene. Looking up the rest from reference TRBV7-2 and TRBJ2-7 gives the full variable domain: GAGVSQSPSNKVTEKGKDVELRCDPISGHTALYWYRQSLGQGLEFLIYFQGNSAPDKSGLPSDRFSAERTGGSVSTLTIQRTQQEDSAVYLCASSPNGLASYEQYFGPGTRLTVT.

The DNA for the CDR3 is TGTGCCAGCAGCCAAACTGCATGGTTCTTC. This codes for CASSQTAWFF. The chain couples TRBV6-2 or TRBV6-3 to TRBJ2-1; no firm D call. This CDR3 region has 10 residues. V shed 6 bases and J shed 15 bases, with 12 bases lying between them. The germline gives CDR1 MNHEY, CDR2 SVGEGT.

The V gene is TRBV30, the J gene TRBJ1-2; 8 nucleotides align to TRBD1. Germline lookup yields CDR1 GTSNPN and CDR2 SVGIG (reference sequence). This CDR3 comprises 16 residues. V lost 3 bases and J lost 4; bases outside the gene matches: 13. The CDR3 sequence: CAWRGDEGQGGYGYTF. In DNA form, the CDR3 reads TGTGCCTGGAGGGGAGATGAAGGACAGGGCGGCTATGGCTACACCTTC.

V and J are TRBV5-1 and TRBJ1-6, with D tentatively TRBD1 (5 bases). CDR1 and CDR2 (germline): SGHRS, YFSETQ. This CDR3 has 15 residues. The V end was cut by 1 base, the J end by 10 bases, with 15 bases between. CDR3 protein: CASSLTGGVASPLHF. CDR3 coding DNA: TGCGCCAGCAGCTTGACAGGTGGGGTTGCCTCACCCCTCCACTTT. Filled out from reference TRBV5-1 and TRBJ1-6, the complete variable domain reads KAGVTQTPRYLIKTRGQQVTLSCSPISGHRSVSWYQQTPGQGLQFLFEYFSETQRNKGNFPGRFSGRQFSNSRSEMNVSTLELGDSALYLCASSLTGGVASPLHFGNGTRLTVT.

The J gene is TRBJ1-2, the V gene TRBV4-2; D may be TRBD1 (6 bases). Germline V gene sequence: CDR1 LGHNA, CDR2 YNFKEQ. This CDR3 has 15 residues. The ends were cut back, 3 bases at V and 4 bases at J, with 15 bases in the middle. As DNA, the CDR3 is TGTGCCAGCAGCCAGGAAAGGACAGCTTCCTATGGCTACACCTTC. Amino acids: CASSQERTASYGYTF.

The chain uses TRBV5-1 and TRBJ2-5, with 11 nucleotides matching TRBD1. The germline gives CDR1 SGHRS, CDR2 YFSETQ. The CDR3 loop spans 15 amino acids. V shed 4 bases and J 4 bases; nucleotides not matched to a gene: 6. CDR3 sequence reads: CASSLTGQGAETQYF. The DNA for the CDR3 is TGCGCCAGCAGCCTGACCGGACAGGGGGCAGAGACCCAGTACTTC.

V is TRBV25-1 and J is TRBJ2-3; D may be TRBD1 or TRBD2 (7 bases each). Germline-derived CDR1 and CDR2 are MGHDK and SYGVNS. There are 16 residues in the CDR3. V lost 1 base to trimming and J lost 5 bases, with 16 bases between them. The CDR3 coding sequence is TGTGCCAGCAGTGAATGGCGGTCAGGGGGGGGAGATACGCAGTATTTT. Translating it yields CASSEWRSGGGDTQYF.

The chain recombines TRBV6-5 with TRBJ2-4; 10 bases are a match to TRBD1. CDR1 is MNHEY, CDR2 SVGAGI, per germline. The CDR3 covers 13 residues. V was pared by 5 bases and J by 8 bases, with 3 bases of the junction left unmatched. This chain's CDR3 is CASSMDRGDIQYF. CDR3 nucleotides: TGTGCCAGCAGTATGGACAGGGGGGACATTCAGTACTTC.

The rearrangement uses TRBV7-9 and TRBJ1-4, with a possible D match to TRBD1 (5 bases). Germline-derived CDR1 and CDR2 are SEHNR and FQNEAQ (reference sequence). Trimming stripped 4 bases from V and 8 bases from J, with 14 bases between. This CDR3 contains 14 residues. The CDR3 DNA reads as TGTGCCAGCAGCTCTCCGACGGAGGGGGAAAAACTGTTTTTT. As protein: CASSSPTEGEKLFF. Drawing the rest from reference TRBV7-9 and TRBJ1-4, the complete variable domain is DTGVSQNPRHKITKRGQNVTFRCDPISEHNRLYWYRQTLGQGPEFLTYFQNEAQLEKSRLLSDRFSAERPKGSFSTLEIQRTEQGDSAMYLCASSSPTEGEKLFFGSGTQLSVL.

This clone was counted only a few times. V and J are TRBV6-5 and TRBJ1-2, with 12 bases that match TRBD1. The CDR3 runs to 15 residues. The V gene's germline CDR1 is MNHEY and CDR2 SVGAGI. The junction had 10 bases not matched to a gene; V was cut back by 6 bases and J by 8 bases. The CDR3 DNA is TGTGCCAGCAGATCACCGGGACAGGGGGCAAGAGGCTACACCTTC. Translating it yields CASRSPGQGARGYTF.

The V gene is TRBV18, the J gene TRBJ1-3; no clear D gene. Between the trimmed V and J ends, which lost 3 bases and 0 bases, there was a span of 12 bases. Germline CDR1 and CDR2: KGHSH and LQKENI. This CDR3 is 16 amino acids long. Here the CDR3 reads CASSPDRPISGNTIYF. CDR3 in DNA: TGTGCCAGCTCACCGGACCGGCCCATCTCTGGAAACACCATATATTTT. The variable domain in full, with the rest retrieved from reference TRBV18 and TRBJ1-3, is NAGVMQNPRHLVRRRGQEARLRCSPMKGHSHVYWYRQLPEEGLKFMVYLQKENIIDESGMPKERFSAEFPKEGPSILRIQQVVRGDSAAYFCASSPDRPISGNTIYFGEGSWLTVV.

The V gene is TRBV2, the J gene TRBJ1-3; D is possibly TRBD1 (5 bases). Germline lookup yields CDR1 SNHLY and CDR2 FYNNEI. This CDR3 contains 15 residues. V was clipped by 3 bases and J by 0 bases, with 9 bases between them. The CDR3 sequence: CASSDDSGSGNTIYF. The CDR3 DNA is TGTGCCAGCAGTGACGACAGTGGCTCTGGAAACACCATATATTTT. Based on the CDR3 plus reference TRBV2 and TRBJ1-3, the full variable domain is EPEVTQTPSHQVTQMGQEVILRCVPISNHLYFYWYRQILGQKVEFLVSFYNNEISEKSEIFDDQFSVERPDGSNFTLKIRSTKLEDSAMYFCASSDDSGSGNTIYFGEGSWLTVV.

In its sample, this clone was seen once. The V call is TRBV19, the J call TRBJ2-1; TRBD2 matches at 16 bases. This CDR3 is built from 15 residues. The ends lost 3 bases at V and 9 bases at J; junction bases unmatched: 2. From germline, CDR1 is LNHDA and CDR2 SQIVND (reference sequence). In nucleotides, the CDR3 is TGTGCCAGTAGTATCGGGACTAGCGGGAGGGGTGAGCAGTTCTTC. It codes for CASSIGTSGRGEQFF. The full variable domain, rest sourced from reference TRBV19 and TRBJ2-1, is DGGITQSPKYLFRKEGQNVTLSCEQNLNHDAMYWYRQDPGQGLRLIYYSQIVNDFQKGDIAEGYSVSREKKESFPLTVTSAQKNPTAFYLCASSIGTSGRGEQFFGPGTRLTVL.

This clone was seen a single time. J is TRBJ1-6 and V is TRBV28; D ambiguous. This CDR3 contains 14 residues. CDR1 and CDR2 (germline): MDHEN, SYDVKM. V lost 5 bases, J lost 10 bases, and 15 bases lay in between. The CDR3 sequence: CASSDRLERSPLHF. The CDR3 DNA is TGTGCCAGCAGTGACCGGTTAGAACGATCACCCCTCCACTTT.